This record concerns one TCR beta chain sequence. The data belong to a study of cytomegalovirus exposure and HLA in healthy donors. Libraries were prepared by immunoSEQ multiplex PCR; TCRdb keeps only in-frame clonotypes and omits some of them. This repertoire shows about 300,000 clones, 88% found once; its top ten account for 0.92%. Trimming left V 5 bases short and J 0 bases short, with 8 bases between. The CDR3 is 14 residues long. Germline V CDR1 and CDR2: SGHTA, FQGNSA. V gene TRBV7-2 combines with J gene TRBJ2-4; TRBD2 might be the D (6 bases). This TCR was sampled from a woman under 30 in good health and CMV-seronegative. Sequenced: PBMCs. CDR3 coding DNA: TGTGCCAGCAGCCCGGGACTAGCCAAAAACATTCAGTACTTC. This sequence encodes CASSPGLAKNIQYF.